Listed below are T cell receptor beta chains from one sample, sequenced in a study of Graves' ophthalmopathy and Graves' hyperthyroidism. One entry per CDR3 protein, called by TCRdb with MiXCR from the multiplex PCR reads. This table holds 600,000 to 950,000 distinct CDR3 sequences, around 40% found once. Sequencing was done on a sample of peripheral blood. The receptors were gathered from an adult man with Graves' ophthalmopathy. The CDR3 runs from the conserved cysteine through the conserved F or W. The order of the fields is CDR3 protein, CDR3 DNA, CDR3 length, D gene, clone size, J gene, V gene. D genes are given only for firm matches. Rows may omit the clone size; those that give it use once, few, many or a size class.

CASSLSTGANVLTF | TGCGCCAGCAGCTTGAGTACTGGGGCCAACGTCCTGACTTTC | 14 | NA | many | TRBJ2-6 | TRBV5-1
CASSSGRGMTQYF | TGTGCCAGCAGTTCCGGCAGGGGGATGACCCAGTACTTC | 13 | TRBD1 | few | TRBJ2-5 | TRBV27
CASSQHSPNTGELFF | TGCGCCAGCAGCCAGCACAGTCCGAACACCGGGGAGCTGTTTTTT | 15 | NA | NA | TRBJ2-2 | TRBV25-1
CASSVEQGEIQGYTF | TGTGCCAGCAGCGTAGAGCAGGGGGAGATACAAGGCTACACCTTC | 15 | TRBD1 | NA | TRBJ1-2 | TRBV9
CASSLGQGVAGSPLHF | TGTGCCAGCAGTTTAGGACAGGGGGTCGCCGGGTCACCCCTCCACTTT | 16 | TRBD1 | few | TRBJ1-6 | TRBV12-3/TRBV12-4
CASSLGDRALYF | TGTGCCAGCAGCTTAGGGGACCGGGCGCTGTATTTT | 12 | NA | NA | TRBJ2-3 | TRBV7-9
CASSVGARTNYEQYF | TGTGCCAGCAGCGTCGGGGCACGGACGAACTACGAGCAGTACTTC | 15 | NA | many | TRBJ2-7 | TRBV9
CATSRDPGPRRYF | TGTGCCACCAGCAGAGATCCAGGCCCTCGGCGCTACTTC | 13 | NA | many | TRBJ2-7 | TRBV15
CASKGQGVWTEAFF | TGTGCCAGCAAGGGACAGGGGGTTTGGACTGAAGCTTTCTTT | 14 | TRBD1 | NA | TRBJ1-1 | TRBV2
CASSLNEEEQYF | TGTGCCAGCAGCCTAAACGAGGAGGAGCAGTACTTC | 12 | NA | many | TRBJ2-7 | TRBV7-9
CASRDSGTGELFF | TGTGCCTCTCGGGACAGCGGCACCGGGGAGCTGTTTTTT | 13 | TRBD1 | many | TRBJ2-2 | TRBV7-2
CASSLAGTSVREQYF | TGTGCCAGCAGCTTAGCAGGGACTAGCGTGCGGGAGCAGTACTTC | 15 | TRBD2 | many | TRBJ2-7 | TRBV7-2
CSASRPPGGIGETQYF | TGCAGTGCTAGCCGCCCTCCGGGAGGGATAGGCGAGACCCAGTACTTC | 16 | TRBD2 | NA | TRBJ2-5 | TRBV20-1
CSARPGQGMNYEQYF | TGCAGTGCTAGACCAGGACAGGGTATGAACTACGAGCAGTACTTC | 15 | TRBD1 | NA | TRBJ2-7 | TRBV20-1
CASSQKRGEETQYF | TGTGCCAGCAGCCAAAAAAGGGGGGAAGAGACCCAGTACTTC | 14 | NA | NA | TRBJ2-5 | TRBV4-2
CASSQKTGANVLTF | TGTGCCAGCAGTCAAAAGACAGGGGCCAACGTCCTGACTTTC | 14 | NA | NA | TRBJ2-6 | TRBV2
CSAVTGRNTEAFF | TGCAGCGCGGTGACAGGGCGGAACACTGAAGCTTTCTTT | 13 | TRBD1 | many | TRBJ1-1 | TRBV29-1
CASSYSGQRTGELFF | TGTGCCAGCAGTTACAGCGGACAGAGAACCGGGGAGCTGTTTTTT | 15 | NA | few | TRBJ2-2 | TRBV25-1
CASSPEQGPNEKLFF | TGTGCCAGCAGCCCCGAACAGGGACCTAATGAAAAACTGTTTTTT | 15 | NA | few | TRBJ1-4 | TRBV9
CASSPQSPDQETQYF | TGTGCCAGCAGCCCCCAATCCCCGGACCAAGAGACCCAGTACTTC | 15 | NA | NA | TRBJ2-5 | TRBV2
CSVARDRGVSGANVLTF | TGCAGCGTTGCTCGGGACAGGGGTGTCTCTGGGGCCAACGTCCTGACTTTC | 17 | TRBD1 | many | TRBJ2-6 | TRBV29-1
CASSLDQAGGRGYTF | TGTGCCAGCAGCTTGGATCAGGCAGGGGGAAGAGGCTACACCTTC | 15 | TRBD1 | few | TRBJ1-2 | TRBV9
CASSPLAGVTETQYF | TGTGCCAGTAGTCCTCTGGCAGGGGTAACTGAGACCCAGTACTTC | 15 | NA | NA | TRBJ2-5 | TRBV19
CASSQESRWTDYSNQPQHF | TGTGCCAGCAGCCAAGAATCTCGGTGGACAGACTATAGCAATCAGCCCCAACATTTT | 19 | NA | NA | TRBJ1-5 | TRBV4-2
CASSLGSQPTGELFF | TGTGCCAGCAGCTTAGGGAGCCAGCCCACCGGGGAGCTGTTTTTT | 15 | NA | NA | TRBJ2-2 | TRBV7-9
CASSARTSRAELFF | TGTGCCAGCAGCGCCAGGACTAGCAGGGCGGAGCTGTTTTTT | 14 | TRBD2 | NA | TRBJ2-2 | TRBV25-1
CSAWRAETQYF | TGCAGTGCGTGGCGGGCGGAGACCCAGTACTTC | 11 | NA | many | TRBJ2-5 | TRBV20-1
CASSKGGVFGLAVGEQYF | TGTGCCAGCAGTAAGGGGGGAGTTTTTGGACTAGCGGTGGGCGAGCAGTACTTC | 18 | TRBD2 | NA | TRBJ2-7 | TRBV10-3
CASNTHMNTEAFF | TGCGCCAGCAACACACACATGAACACTGAAGCTTTCTTT | 13 | NA | many | TRBJ1-1 | TRBV10-2
CASSGTRTGLGYEQYF | TGTGCCAGCAGCGGGACCCGGACAGGGCTGGGCTACGAGCAGTACTTC | 16 | TRBD1 | few | TRBJ2-7 | TRBV7-9
CASSPRGLQDTEAFF | TGTGCCAGCAGCCCCCGCGGGCTGCAAGACACTGAAGCTTTCTTT | 15 | NA | many | TRBJ1-1 | TRBV7-2
CASRGTGNSNQPQHF | TGTGCCAGCAGAGGGACAGGAAACAGCAATCAGCCCCAGCATTTT | 15 | TRBD1 | NA | TRBJ1-5 | TRBV2
CASSEQGLAYEQYF | TGTGCCAGCAGTGAACAGGGATTGGCCTACGAGCAGTACTTC | 14 | NA | NA | TRBJ2-7 | TRBV25-1
CASSFHSTETQYF | TGTGCCAGCAGCTTCCATAGTACAGAGACCCAGTACTTC | 13 | NA | many | TRBJ2-5 | TRBV7-9
CAISVEGRWETQYF | TGTGCCATCAGTGTGGAGGGACGGTGGGAGACCCAGTACTTC | 14 | NA | NA | TRBJ2-5 | TRBV10-3
CSVEGGGVQDFYNEQFF | TGCAGCGTTGAAGGAGGAGGTGTACAGGACTTCTACAATGAGCAGTTCTTC | 17 | NA | NA | TRBJ2-1 | TRBV29-1
CATSSRGGQPQHF | TGTGCCACCAGTTCACGGGGGGGTCAGCCCCAGCATTTT | 13 | NA | NA | TRBJ1-5 | TRBV24-1
CSASSAGSRDGYTF | TGCAGTGCTAGTTCGGCAGGGAGTAGGGATGGCTACACCTTC | 14 | NA | many | TRBJ1-2 | TRBV20-1
CASSLGGQGGAFF | TGTGCCAGCAGCTTAGGGGGACAGGGGGGAGCTTTCTTT | 13 | TRBD1 | few | TRBJ1-1 | TRBV11-2
CASSPPSPRDSTYGYTF | TGTGCCAGCAGCCCGCCGAGCCCCAGGGACAGTACCTATGGCTACACCTTC | 17 | TRBD1 | NA | TRBJ1-2 | TRBV7-9
CAGRKREGPETQYF | TGTGCCGGCCGGAAGCGGGAGGGCCCAGAGACCCAGTACTTC | 14 | TRBD2 | NA | TRBJ2-5 | TRBV2
CASSDVQGTEAFF | TGTGCCAGCAGTGACGTTCAGGGTACTGAAGCTTTCTTT | 13 | NA | NA | TRBJ1-1 | TRBV6-4
CATSRDRGSSYEQYF | TGTGCCACCAGCAGAGATCGCGGCAGCTCCTACGAGCAGTACTTC | 15 | NA | many | TRBJ2-7 | TRBV15
CASNPLAGDTGELFF | TGTGCCAGCAACCCCCTAGCGGGGGACACCGGGGAGCTGTTTTTT | 15 | TRBD2 | NA | TRBJ2-2 | TRBV2
CASSPGGTYQETQYF | TGTGCCAGCAGCCCTGGGGGGACGTACCAAGAGACCCAGTACTTC | 15 | NA | few | TRBJ2-5 | TRBV9
CASSPGFFAVNEKLFF | TGTGCCAGCAGCCCGGGCTTTTTTGCAGTTAATGAAAAACTGTTTTTT | 16 | NA | few | TRBJ1-4 | TRBV7-9
CAASSSGGNQPQHF | TGTGCCGCCAGCAGCTCCGGCGGCAATCAGCCCCAGCATTTT | 14 | NA | NA | TRBJ1-5 | TRBV24-1
CASSASNTGELFF | TGCGCCAGCAGTGCTTCCAACACCGGGGAGCTGTTTTTT | 13 | NA | many | TRBJ2-2 | TRBV10-1
CSVPGQGVAFF | TGCAGCGTCCCGGGACAGGGGGTCGCTTTCTTT | 11 | TRBD1 | NA | TRBJ1-1 | TRBV29-1
CASSLQTISNQPQHF | TGTGCCAGCAGCTTACAGACAATTAGCAATCAGCCCCAGCATTTT | 15 | NA | NA | TRBJ1-5 | TRBV7-9
CASSLEGFKAFF | TGTGCCAGCAGCTTGGAGGGGTTTAAAGCTTTCTTT | 12 | NA | NA | TRBJ1-1 | TRBV5-4
CASSAGEASLEETQYF | TGTGCCAGCAGTGCCGGGGAGGCTAGCTTGGAAGAGACCCAGTACTTC | 16 | NA | many | TRBJ2-5 | TRBV2
CASSLGAGGNGANVLTF | TGTGCCAGCAGTTTAGGGGCAGGGGGCAACGGGGCCAACGTCCTGACTTTC | 17 | TRBD1 | NA | TRBJ2-6 | TRBV10-3
CASSPRDRDSLPQHF | TGTGCCAGCAGTCCGCGGGACAGGGATTCGTTGCCCCAGCATTTT | 15 | TRBD1 | NA | TRBJ1-5 | TRBV6-4
CASSQVPGKETQYF | TGTGCCAGCAGCCAAGTTCCGGGGAAAGAGACCCAGTACTTC | 14 | NA | NA | TRBJ2-5 | TRBV3-1